This passage covers 27 T cell receptor beta chains from one sample sequenced in a study of blood T cell repertoires in COVID-19. This table comes from immunoSEQ multiplex PCR, and its TCRdb copy is limited to in-frame clones, with some not included. The sample includes 190,000 or so clones, over 80% of them seen just once. The specimen was PBMCs or T cells enriched from blood (not recorded which). These receptor sequences come from a man aged 18-30 years with acute COVID-19.

The chain links TRBV24-1 to TRBJ2-2; possible D gene TRBD1, 6 bases. Trimming took 1 base from V and 2 from J, leaving 10 bases between them. The CDR3 is 16 amino acids. Germline V gene data show CDR1 as KGHDR and CDR2 as SFDVKD. The CDR3 bases are TGTGCCACCAGTGATTTCGACAGGTCCAACACCGGGGAGCTGTTTTTT. This sequence encodes CATSDFDRSNTGELFF.

V is TRBV30 and J is TRBJ1-4; D unclear. From germline, CDR1 is GTSNPN and CDR2 SVGIG (reference sequence). Deletions cut 5 bases from V and 0 bases from J, with 7 bases between. The CDR3 is 13 residues long. The CDR3 here is CAWARTTNEKLFF. CDR3 sequence (DNA): TGTGCCTGGGCGCGGACAACTAATGAAAAACTGTTTTTT.

V gene TRBV19 combines with J gene TRBJ2-1; 8 nucleotides match TRBD1. J gave up 8 bases and V 8 bases, and 14 bases lay outside the gene matches. This CDR3 spans 15 amino acids. Per germline, CDR1 LNHDA and CDR2 SQIVND (reference sequence). CDR3 coding DNA: TGTGCCAGTCAAAGGTTGGGAGACAGGGGCGATGAGCAGTTCTTC. Translated, it gives CASQRLGDRGDEQFF.

This chain links TRBV25-1 with TRBJ2-2; weak D call: TRBD1 (6 bases). Trimming shortened V by 2 bases and J by 1 base, and 11 bases separated the two germline ends. The CDR3 sequence is 16 residues long. Germline CDR1 and CDR2: MGHDK and SYGVNS. For the CDR3, the DNA is TGTGCCAGCAGTGAAAGACAGGAACGGAACACCGGGGAGCTGTTTTTT. Encoded protein: CASSERQERNTGELFF.

The rearrangement joins TRBV4-2 to TRBJ2-5, with TRBD2 identical over 7 bases. The CDR3 is made up of 15 amino acids. V dropped 0 bases and J dropped 4; count of bases not matched to a gene: 5. Germline V gene sequence: CDR1 LGHNA, CDR2 YNFKEQ. The CDR3 DNA reads TGTGCCAGCAGCCAAGAACTAGCGAGGGGAGAGACCCAGTACTTC. This encodes CASSQELARGETQYF.

J is TRBJ2-1 and V is TRBV4-1, with 8 bases aligning to TRBD2. CDR3 size: 15 residues. The trim removed 7 bases at V and 4 bases at J, leaving 9 bases unmatched. CDR1 is MGHRA, CDR2 YSYEKL, per germline. CDR3 DNA: TGCGCCAGCACCCCTGGGTTAGCGGGATACAATGAGCAGTTCTTC. As protein: CASTPGLAGYNEQFF.

This chain links TRBV7-3 with TRBJ2-3; 9 nucleotides line up with TRBD2. Germline trimming cut 5 bases from V and 2 bases from J; bases unmatched to any gene: 8. Germline CDR1 reads SGHTA; CDR2 reads FQGTGA. The CDR3 sequence is 16 residues long. The CDR3 is CASSQGLASITDTQYF. CDR3 in DNA: TGTGCCAGCAGCCAAGGACTAGCGTCTATCACAGATACGCAGTATTTT.

The chain combines TRBV24-1 with TRBJ1-2, with 10 bases fitting TRBD1. V shed 4 bases and J 11 bases; nucleotides not matched to a gene: 6. CDR1 is KGHDR, CDR2 SFDVKD, per germline. This CDR3 contains 13 residues. The CDR3 is CATSDPRTGGYTF. DNA of the CDR3: TGTGCCACCAGTGACCCACGGACAGGGGGATACACCTTC.

The chain uses TRBV3-1 (or the pseudogene TRBV3-2) and TRBJ1-2, with unresolved D. The CDR3 is 16 amino acids. From germline, CDR1 is LGHDT and CDR2 YNNKEL (reference sequence). V dropped 3 bases and J dropped 4 bases, with 18 bases sitting between them. The CDR3 sequence is CASSHALYTEFYGYTF. CDR3 DNA: TGTGCCAGCAGCCATGCCCTCTATACAGAATTCTATGGCTACACCTTC.

This chain connects TRBV2 to TRBJ2-1; a possible D gene is TRBD1 (6 bases). Trimming removed 7 bases from V and 3 bases from J, with 13 bases in between. The CDR3 runs 14 residues. Germline V lookup: CDR1 SNHLY, CDR2 FYNNEI. The CDR3 region is CASTSGQNYNEQFF. The CDR3 DNA follows: TGTGCCAGCACTTCAGGACAGAACTACAATGAGCAGTTCTTC.

This chain connects TRBV9 to TRBJ2-7, with 8 bases identical to TRBD2. The CDR3 is 16 amino acids. Germline CDR1 SGDLS, CDR2 YYNGEE. Trimming removed 1 base from V and 2 bases from J; junction bases left unmatched: 8. CDR3 protein: CASSVSVSGAPYEQYF. The CDR3 coding sequence is TGTGCCAGCAGCGTAAGCGTTAGCGGGGCCCCCTACGAGCAGTACTTC.

The J gene is TRBJ2-4, the V gene TRBV7-2, with D uncertain. The CDR3 contains 13 residues. V was trimmed by 4 bases and J by 5 bases, leaving 9 bases between them. CDR1 and CDR2 (germline): SGHTA, FQGNSA. CDR3: CASSSDWQNIQYF. For the CDR3, the DNA is TGTGCCAGCAGCTCCGACTGGCAAAACATTCAGTACTTC.

The table lists this clone with a few counts. This chain joins TRBV6-2 or TRBV6-3 and TRBJ2-7, with D perhaps TRBD2 (6 bases). V was trimmed by 6 bases and J by 2 bases, leaving 20 bases between them. This CDR3 comprises 16 residues. Germline V gene lookup returns CDR1 MNHEY and CDR2 SVGEGT. This CDR3 is CASSLSGATGTYEQYF. CDR3 sequence (DNA): TGTGCCAGCAGCCTTAGCGGAGCAACAGGAACCTACGAGCAGTACTTC.

This clone was counted between two and nine times. V and J are TRBV5-1 and TRBJ1-5; 10 nucleotides agree with TRBD1. Germline CDR1 reads SGHRS; CDR2 reads YFSETQ. V dropped 4 bases and J dropped 2; count of bases not matched to a gene: 3. This CDR3 has 15 amino acids. The CDR3 reads CASSPGTGGNQPQHF. In DNA form, the CDR3 reads TGCGCCAGCAGCCCAGGGACAGGGGGCAATCAGCCCCAGCATTTT.

This chain connects TRBV11-2 to TRBJ1-1; 7 bases match TRBD1. The junction had 11 bases not matched to a gene; V was cut back by 3 bases and J by 10 bases. The length of the CDR3 is 14 residues. CDR1 and CDR2 from the germline V gene are SGHAT and FQNNGV. The CDR3 DNA reads as TGTGCCAGCAGCTTCAGACAGGGATCCAGGGGAGCTTTCTTT. It yields the protein CASSFRQGSRGAFF. Full variable domain (remainder filled in from reference TRBV11-2 and TRBJ1-1): EAGVAQSPRYKIIEKRQSVAFWCNPISGHATLYWYQQILGQGPKLLIQFQNNGVVDDSQLPKDRFSAERLKGVDSTLKIQPAKLEDSAVYLCASSFRQGSRGAFFGQGTRLTVV.

This chain links TRBV9 with TRBJ2-3; 8 bases align to TRBD2. Germline V gene lookup returns CDR1 SGDLS and CDR2 YYNGEE. CDR3 length: 20 residues. Germline trimming cut 4 bases from V and 1 base from J; bases unmatched to any gene: 20. CDR3 coding DNA: TGTGCCAGCAGCCCGGGGGAGGTGACTAGCGCAACCGCCGGCACAGATACGCAGTATTTT. This gives the protein CASSPGEVTSATAGTDTQYF.

The CDR3 coding sequence is TGCAGCGTTGAAGGGTACGGGAGGGCCTGGAATGAGCAGTTCTTC. Translation: CSVEGYGRAWNEQFF. The chain couples TRBV29-1 to TRBJ2-1; 8 nucleotides line up with TRBD2. The V and J ends lost 1 base and 7 bases, in that order; junction bases with no gene match: 9. Per germline, CDR1 SQVTM and CDR2 ANQGSEA. This CDR3 is built from 15 residues.

The chain couples TRBV28 to TRBJ2-5; D is perhaps TRBD1 (5 bases). Germline V lookup: CDR1 MDHEN, CDR2 SYDVKM. The CDR3 loop spans 17 amino acids. V lost 3 bases and J lost 7, with 24 bases in between. The DNA of the CDR3 is TGTGCCAGCAGTTTCTCTGGGGCAGCCTCCTATGGTAGGACCCAGTACTTC. It yields the protein CASSFSGAASYGRTQYF.

The rearrangement joins TRBV3-1 (or the pseudogene TRBV3-2) to TRBJ2-1, with 8 bases fitting TRBD2. This CDR3 is built from 21 residues. J gave up 4 bases and V 4 bases, and 24 bases lay outside the gene matches. Germline CDR1 LGHDT, CDR2 YNNKEL (reference sequence). The CDR3 nucleotides are TGTGCCAGCAGCCCGGGTCTCAGCGGGAGTAGTAGGAAGGGACTTTACAATGAGCAGTTCTTC. Its translation: CASSPGLSGSSRKGLYNEQFF.

The chain recombines TRBV2 with TRBJ2-3; D is uncertain. CDR1 is SNHLY and CDR2 is FYNNEI in the germline V gene. CDR3 length equals 16 residues. Trimming pared 4 bases from V and 0 bases from J, leaving 14 bases between. This CDR3 reads CASSGTDQRSTDTQYF. CDR3 nucleotides: TGTGCCAGCAGTGGCACCGACCAGCGAAGCACAGATACGCAGTATTTT.

The CDR3 DNA reads as TGCGCCAGCAGTGAGTCCTCCTCCGGGACTACGAAGACCCAGTACTTC. Its protein is CASSESSSGTTKTQYF. This chain joins TRBV10-2 and TRBJ2-5; 7 bases align to TRBD2. Per the germline V gene, CDR1 is WSHSY and CDR2 is SAAADI. V trimming: 0 bases; J trimming: 6 bases; junction bases outside the gene matches: 10. The CDR3 spans 16 residues.

This clone showed up just once. The chain has TRBV6-7 and TRBJ2-7, with 16 bases identical to TRBD2. TRBV6-7 is an ORF; its function is uncertain. V was pared by 4 bases and J by 0 bases, with 12 bases of the junction left unmatched. This CDR3 is 20 amino acids long. Here the CDR3 reads CASSSPDPGLAGGSSYEQYF. The CDR3, as DNA: TGTGCCAGCAGTTCCCCAGACCCGGGACTAGCGGGGGGGAGCTCCTACGAGCAGTACTTC.

This rearrangement joins TRBV4-1 to TRBJ2-1; TRBD1 matches at 10 bases. After removal of 4 bases from V and 5 bases from J, the junction contained 8 bases not matched to a gene. The CDR3 contains 16 residues. Germline CDR1 is MGHRA and CDR2 is YSYEKL. The CDR3, as DNA: TGCGCCAGCAGCCCGGGACAGGGGTCATCCAACAATGAGCAGTTCTTC. As protein: CASSPGQGSSNNEQFF.

The J gene is TRBJ1-5, the V gene TRBV5-1; D may be TRBD1 (5 bases). The CDR3 totals 15 residues. Germline CDR1 SGHRS, CDR2 YFSETQ. V lost 2 bases and J lost 1, with 10 bases in between. CDR3 amino acids: CASSFSGGSNQPQHF. The CDR3 coding sequence is TGCGCCAGCAGCTTTTCGGGGGGGAGCAATCAGCCCCAGCATTTT.

V is TRBV3-1 (or the pseudogene TRBV3-2) and J is TRBJ2-7, with 8 nucleotides matching TRBD1. This CDR3 has 16 residues. Unmatched junction bases numbered 8, after V lost 0 bases and J lost 4 bases. The germline V gene encodes CDR1 LGHDT and CDR2 YNNKEL (reference sequence). Here the CDR3 reads CASSQDRTGSSYEQYF. CDR3 in DNA: TGTGCCAGCAGCCAAGACCGGACAGGGAGTTCATACGAGCAGTACTTC.

The rearrangement links TRBV28 to TRBJ2-1; D remains unclear. V dropped 6 bases and J dropped 1 base, with 16 bases sitting between them. Germline V gives CDR1 MDHEN, CDR2 SYDVKM. The CDR3 covers 16 residues. CDR3 bases: TGTGCCAGCAGAGAGATACTACCGACTTCCTACAATGAGCAGTTCTTC. Translating it yields CASREILPTSYNEQFF.

This chain joins TRBV4-1 and TRBJ1-1, with a tentative D call TRBD1 (6 bases). Germline CDR1 and CDR2: MGHRA and YSYEKL. V was shortened by 5 bases and J by 1 base, with 11 bases between the two germline ends. CDR3 length equals 14 residues. In DNA form, the CDR3 reads TGCGCCAGCAGCACACAACAGGGGAACACTGAAGCTTTCTTT. Amino acid sequence: CASSTQQGNTEAFF.